This section outlines one TCR beta chain sequence together with its context. Germline CDR1 SGHRS, CDR2 YFSETQ. Trimming removed 4 bases from V and 2 bases from J; junction bases left unmatched: 3. The CDR3 is 15 amino acids. These data are taken from a study of cytomegalovirus exposure and HLA in healthy donors. The wider study: Of several hundred genotyped donors, 81% clustered with self-reported Caucasian donors.

The PCR had 60 Vbeta and 13 Jbeta primers. Some clones are missing from TCRdb's copy, which holds only in-frame ones; the method was immunoSEQ multiplex PCR. This sample has over 30,000 clones, with 86% found just once. Sequences were obtained from PBMCs. This clonotype was sampled from a middle-aged woman in good health and CMV-seropositive. The chain couples TRBV5-1 to TRBJ2-7; TRBD2 matches 13 bases. The CDR3: CASSETSGGAYEQYF. Here the CDR3 DNA reads TGCGCCAGCAGCGAAACTAGCGGGGGGGCCTACGAGCAGTACTTC.